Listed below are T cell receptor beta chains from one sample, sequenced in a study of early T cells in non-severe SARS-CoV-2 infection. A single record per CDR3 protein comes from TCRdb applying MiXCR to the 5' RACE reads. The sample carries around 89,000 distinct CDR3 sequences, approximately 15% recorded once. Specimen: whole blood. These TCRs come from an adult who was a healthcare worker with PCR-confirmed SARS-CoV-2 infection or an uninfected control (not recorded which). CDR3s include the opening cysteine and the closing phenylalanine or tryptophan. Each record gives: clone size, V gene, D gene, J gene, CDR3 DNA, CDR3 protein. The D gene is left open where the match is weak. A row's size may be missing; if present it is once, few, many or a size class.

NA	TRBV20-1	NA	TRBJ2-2	TGCAGTGCCACAACAGGGACGAACACCGGGGAGCTGTTTTTT	CSATTGTNTGELFF
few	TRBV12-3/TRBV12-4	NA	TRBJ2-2	TGTGCCAGCAGTTTTTCCAGGGGAGGGGACACCGGGGAGCTGTTTTTT	CASSFSRGGDTGELFF
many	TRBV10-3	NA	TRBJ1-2	TGTGCCATCAGTGTCTCGGAGAACTATGGCTACACCTTC	CAISVSENYGYTF
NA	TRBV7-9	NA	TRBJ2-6	TGTGCCAGCAGCTTTACCGAGGCTTCTGGGGCCAACGTCCTGACTTTC	CASSFTEASGANVLTF
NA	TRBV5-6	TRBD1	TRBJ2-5	TGTGCCAGCAGCGATCCTGGACAGGGCCCGTACTTC	CASSDPGQGPYF
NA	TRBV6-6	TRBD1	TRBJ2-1	TGTGCCAGCAGTCGAGGACAGGGCGAGCAGTTCTTC	CASSRGQGEQFF
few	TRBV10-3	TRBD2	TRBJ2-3	TGTGCCATCAGTGAGCCTAAGCGGGGAAACACAGATACGCAGTATTTT	CAISEPKRGNTDTQYF
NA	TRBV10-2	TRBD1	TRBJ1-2	TGCGCCAGCAAAGACAGGGCTATAGAAGGAGGCTACACCTTC	CASKDRAIEGGYTF
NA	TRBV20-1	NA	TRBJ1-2	TGCAGTGCTAGAGAGCCCCTGGGGAGCACACGTAACTATGGCTACACCTTC	CSAREPLGSTRNYGYTF
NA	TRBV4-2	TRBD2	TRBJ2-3	TGTGCCAGCAGCCGGGGACTAGCGGGGGGAAGTCCCACAGATACGCAGTATTTT	CASSRGLAGGSPTDTQYF
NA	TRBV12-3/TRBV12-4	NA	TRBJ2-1	TGTGCCAGCAGCCCGCCGCGGGGGCAGGGGGCCGAAAATGAGCAGTTCTTC	CASSPPRGQGAENEQFF
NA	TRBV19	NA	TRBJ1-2	TGTGCCAGTAGTGATTCCGGGAATGGCTACACCTTC	CASSDSGNGYTF
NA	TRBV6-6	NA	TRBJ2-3	TGTGCCAGCAGTTACGAGCGAGCTAGCACAGATACGCAGTATTTT	CASSYERASTDTQYF
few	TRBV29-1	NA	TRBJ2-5	TGCAGCGTTGAACAGGGACCACAAGAGACCCAGTACTTC	CSVEQGPQETQYF
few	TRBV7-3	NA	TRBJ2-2	TGTGCCAGCAGCCCCCGACTACCTAACACCGGGGAGCTGTTTTTT	CASSPRLPNTGELFF
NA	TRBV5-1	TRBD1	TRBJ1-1	TGCGCCAGCAGCTCTACGGGACAGTTGAGCACTGAAGCTTTCTTT	CASSSTGQLSTEAFF
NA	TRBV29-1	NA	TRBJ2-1	TGCAGCGCCGGTCTCCGGACAGCCAACAATGAGCAGTTCTTC	CSAGLRTANNEQFF
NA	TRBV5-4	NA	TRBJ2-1	TGTGCCAGCAGCTGGGTTGCGGGACCCTACAATGAGCAGTTCTTC	CASSWVAGPYNEQFF
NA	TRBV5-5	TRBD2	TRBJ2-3	TGTGCCAGCACCAAAGGGGCTAGCGGGGGGGCCACAGATACGCAGTATTTT	CASTKGASGGATDTQYF
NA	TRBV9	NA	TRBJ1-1	TGTGCCAGCAGCGTAGGAGCGGGCCTCGGGGAAGCTTTCTTT	CASSVGAGLGEAFF
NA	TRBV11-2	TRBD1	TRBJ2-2	TGTGCCAGCAGTACCCACGGACAGGGGATAAACACCGGGGAGCTGTTTTTT	CASSTHGQGINTGELFF
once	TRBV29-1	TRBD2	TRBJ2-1	TGCAGCGTTTTTGCGGGGGGACAAGGTGGCGAGCAGTTCTTC	CSVFAGGQGGEQFF
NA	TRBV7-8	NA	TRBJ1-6	TGTGCCAGCAGCTTCGGGGGGCCAAATTCACCCCTCCACTTT	CASSFGGPNSPLHF
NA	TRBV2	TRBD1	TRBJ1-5	TGTGCCAGCAGTGAAGGACAGGGGGCTGGCAATCAGCCCCAGCATTTT	CASSEGQGAGNQPQHF
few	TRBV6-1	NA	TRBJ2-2	TGTGCCAGCAGTGATTTGGTGGATACCGGGGAGCTGTTTTTT	CASSDLVDTGELFF
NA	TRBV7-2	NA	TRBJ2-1	TGTGCCAGCAGCTTAGATTGGCAGGGGCAGTTCTTC	CASSLDWQGQFF
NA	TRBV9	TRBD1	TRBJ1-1	TGTGCCAGCAGCCCAAGGGGGGACAGCAAGAACACTGAAGCTTTCTTT	CASSPRGDSKNTEAFF
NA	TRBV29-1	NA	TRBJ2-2	TGCAGCGTTGAATCACGGCAGCCCACCGGGGAGCTGTTTTTT	CSVESRQPTGELFF
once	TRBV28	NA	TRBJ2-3	TGTGCCAGCAACAAGGGGACCACAGATACGCAGTATTTT	CASNKGTTDTQYF
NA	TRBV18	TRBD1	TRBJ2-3	TGTGCCAGCTCACCCCGGGACAGGGGGCTGGCGCAGTATTTT	CASSPRDRGLAQYF
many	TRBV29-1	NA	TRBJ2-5	TGCAGCGTTGCAGGGGCGATGTCAGAGACCCAGTACTTC	CSVAGAMSETQYF
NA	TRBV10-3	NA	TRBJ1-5	TGTGCCACGCGCAAGGGAGGGACCAATCAGCCCCAGCATTTT	CATRKGGTNQPQHF
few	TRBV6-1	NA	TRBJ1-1	TGTGCCAGCAGTGATCCAGGGCCTGAAGCTTTCTTT	CASSDPGPEAFF
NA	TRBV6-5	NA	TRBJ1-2	TGTGCCAGCAGCCCCGCGCGGCTCCACGGCTACACCTTC	CASSPARLHGYTF
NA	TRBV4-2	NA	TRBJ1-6	TGTGCCAGCAGCCAAGGGGACCGGACCCGCCCCAATTCACCCCTCCACTTT	CASSQGDRTRPNSPLHF
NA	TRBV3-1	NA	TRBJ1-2	TGTGCCAGCAGCCAAATGACCTATGGCTACACCTTC	CASSQMTYGYTF
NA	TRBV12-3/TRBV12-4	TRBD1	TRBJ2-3	TGTGCCAGCAGACGCGACAGGGGCACAGATACGCAGTATTTT	CASRRDRGTDTQYF
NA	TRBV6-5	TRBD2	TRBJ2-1	TGTGCCAGCAGTTACTCTGAAAGCGGGGGGGCAAATGAGCAGTTCTTC	CASSYSESGGANEQFF
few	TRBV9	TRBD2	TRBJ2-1	TGTGCCAGCAGCGAGCGGGGAAGCTCCTACAATGAGCAGTTCTTC	CASSERGSSYNEQFF
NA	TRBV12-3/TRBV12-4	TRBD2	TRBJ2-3	TGTGCCAGCCTTCGGCGGGGGGGCACAGATACGCAGTATTTT	CASLRRGGTDTQYF
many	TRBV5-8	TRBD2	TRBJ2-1	TGTGCCAGCAGCCTTCTAGCGGGGGGGCCCTCGCAGTTCTTC	CASSLLAGGPSQFF
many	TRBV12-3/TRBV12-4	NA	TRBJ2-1	TGTGCCAGCAGTTTAGGATGGATGGGCCGATTATACAATGAGCAGTTCTTC	CASSLGWMGRLYNEQFF
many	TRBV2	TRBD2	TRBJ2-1	TGTGCCAGCAGACTAGCGGGGGGGCCGGATGAGCAGTTCTTC	CASRLAGGPDEQFF
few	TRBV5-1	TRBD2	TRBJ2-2	TGCGCCAGCAGCTTCGGATATCTAGCGGGGAAGAACACCGGGGAGCTGTTTTTT	CASSFGYLAGKNTGELFF
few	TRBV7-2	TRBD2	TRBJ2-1	TGTGCCAGCAGCTTAGTTGCGGGGGGGAATGAGCAGTTCTTC	CASSLVAGGNEQFF
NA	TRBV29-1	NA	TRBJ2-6	TGCAGCGTGCGAGGGACTTCCCGGGGAGTTAGCTCTGGGGCCAACGTCCTGACTTTC	CSVRGTSRGVSSGANVLTF
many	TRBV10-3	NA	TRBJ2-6	TGTGCCATCAGAGACGCGGCCGGGGCCAACGTCCTGACTTTC	CAIRDAAGANVLTF
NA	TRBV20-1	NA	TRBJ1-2	TGCAGTGCTAGAGAGTCACAGGGATATGGCTACACCTTC	CSARESQGYGYTF
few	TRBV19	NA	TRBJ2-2	TGTGCCAGTAGGTCCGGGGTGAACACCGGGGAGCTGTTTTTT	CASRSGVNTGELFF
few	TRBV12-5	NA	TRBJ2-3	TGTGCTAGTGGTTTGGCAGGGGTGGGCACAGATACGCAGTATTTT	CASGLAGVGTDTQYF
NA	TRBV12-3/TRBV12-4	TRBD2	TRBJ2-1	TGTGCCAGCAGTCCCCCGGGGGGGGGTCACTCCTACAATGAGCAGTTCTTC	CASSPPGGGHSYNEQFF
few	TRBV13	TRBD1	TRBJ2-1	TGTGCCAGCAGCTCGGGACAGACCTACAATGAGCAGTTCTTC	CASSSGQTYNEQFF
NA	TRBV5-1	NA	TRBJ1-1	TGCGCCAGCCAGAGGGAGGGGAACACTGAAGCTTTCTTT	CASQREGNTEAFF
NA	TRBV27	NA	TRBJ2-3	TGTGCCAGCAGTTTACCACAGCGCACAGATACGCAGTATTTT	CASSLPQRTDTQYF